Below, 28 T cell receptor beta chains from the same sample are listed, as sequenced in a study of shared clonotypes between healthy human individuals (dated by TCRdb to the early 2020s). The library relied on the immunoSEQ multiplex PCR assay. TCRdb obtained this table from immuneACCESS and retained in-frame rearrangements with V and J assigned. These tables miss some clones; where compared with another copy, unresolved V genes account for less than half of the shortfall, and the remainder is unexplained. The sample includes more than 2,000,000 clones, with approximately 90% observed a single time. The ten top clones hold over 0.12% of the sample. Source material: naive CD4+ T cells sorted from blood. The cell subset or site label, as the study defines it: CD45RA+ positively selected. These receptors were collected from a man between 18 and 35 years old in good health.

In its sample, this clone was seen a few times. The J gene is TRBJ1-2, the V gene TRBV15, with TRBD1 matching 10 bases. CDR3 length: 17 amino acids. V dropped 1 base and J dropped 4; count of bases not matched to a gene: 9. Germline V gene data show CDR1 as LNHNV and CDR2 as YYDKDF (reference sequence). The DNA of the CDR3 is TGTGCCACCAGCAGAGTGGGGACAGGGGTAATGAGCTATGGCTACACCTTC. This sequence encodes CATSRVGTGVMSYGYTF. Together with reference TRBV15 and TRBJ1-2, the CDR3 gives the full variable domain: DAMVIQNPRYQVTQFGKPVTLSCSQTLNHNVMYWYQQKSSQAPKLLFHYYDKDFNNEADTPDNFQSRRPNTSFCFLDIRSPGLGDTAMYLCATSRVGTGVMSYGYTFGSGTRLTVV.

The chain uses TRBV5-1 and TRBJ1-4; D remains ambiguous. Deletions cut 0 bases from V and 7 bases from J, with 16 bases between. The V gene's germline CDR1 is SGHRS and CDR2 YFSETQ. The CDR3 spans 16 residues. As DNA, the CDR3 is TGCGCCAGCAGCTTGGAAGGACTCCAGGTGGCTGAAAAACTGTTTTTT. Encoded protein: CASSLEGLQVAEKLFF.

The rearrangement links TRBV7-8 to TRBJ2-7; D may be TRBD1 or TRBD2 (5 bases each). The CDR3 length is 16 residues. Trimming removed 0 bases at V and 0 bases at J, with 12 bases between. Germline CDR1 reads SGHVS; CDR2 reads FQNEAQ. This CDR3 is CASSLAEWGSSYEQYF. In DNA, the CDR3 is TGTGCCAGCAGCTTAGCGGAGTGGGGGAGCTCCTACGAGCAGTACTTC.

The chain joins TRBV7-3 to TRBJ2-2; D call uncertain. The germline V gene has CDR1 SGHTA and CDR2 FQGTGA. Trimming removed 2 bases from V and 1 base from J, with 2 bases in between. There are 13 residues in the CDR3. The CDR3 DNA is TGTGCCAGCAGCTTAGAGAACACCGGGGAGCTGTTTTTT. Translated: CASSLENTGELFF. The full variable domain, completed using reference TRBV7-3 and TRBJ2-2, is GAGVSQTPSNKVTEKGKYVELRCDPISGHTALYWYRQSLGQGPEFLIYFQGTGAADDSGLPNDRFFAVRPEGSVSTLKIQRTERGDSAVYLCASSLENTGELFFGEGSRLTVL.

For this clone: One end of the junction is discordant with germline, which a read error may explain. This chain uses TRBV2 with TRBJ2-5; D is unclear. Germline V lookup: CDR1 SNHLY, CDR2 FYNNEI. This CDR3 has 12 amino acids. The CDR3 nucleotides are TGTGCCAGCAATGAAGACCAAGAGACCCAGTACTTC. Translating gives CASNEDQETQYF.

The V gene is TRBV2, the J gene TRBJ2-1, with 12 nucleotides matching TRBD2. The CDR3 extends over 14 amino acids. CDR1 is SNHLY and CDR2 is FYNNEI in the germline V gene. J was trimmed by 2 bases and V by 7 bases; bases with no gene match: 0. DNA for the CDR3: TGTGCCAGCACTAGCGGGAGGGCCTACAATGAGCAGTTCTTC. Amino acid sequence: CASTSGRAYNEQFF. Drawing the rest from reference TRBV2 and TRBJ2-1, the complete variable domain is EPEVTQTPSHQVTQMGQEVILRCVPISNHLYFYWYRQILGQKVEFLVSFYNNEISEKSEIFDDQFSVERPDGSNFTLKIRSTKLEDSAMYFCASTSGRAYNEQFFGPGTRLTVL.

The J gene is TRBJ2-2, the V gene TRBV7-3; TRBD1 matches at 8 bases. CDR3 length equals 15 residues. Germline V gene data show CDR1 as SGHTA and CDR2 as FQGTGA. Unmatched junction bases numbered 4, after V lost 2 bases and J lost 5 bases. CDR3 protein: CASSLQGARTGELFF. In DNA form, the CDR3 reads TGTGCCAGCAGCTTACAGGGGGCTAGGACCGGGGAGCTGTTTTTT.

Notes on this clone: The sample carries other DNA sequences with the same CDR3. CDR3 DNA: TGTGCCAGCAGCTTGGCCGGCCAGGGAGGCACTGAAGCTTTCTTT. This gives the protein CASSLAGQGGTEAFF. V is TRBV5-4 and J is TRBJ1-1; TRBD1 is a possible D gene (5 bases). Trimming took 0 bases from V and 4 from J, leaving 13 bases between them. The germline CDR1 and CDR2 sequences are SGHNT and YYREEE (reference sequence). The CDR3 runs 15 residues.

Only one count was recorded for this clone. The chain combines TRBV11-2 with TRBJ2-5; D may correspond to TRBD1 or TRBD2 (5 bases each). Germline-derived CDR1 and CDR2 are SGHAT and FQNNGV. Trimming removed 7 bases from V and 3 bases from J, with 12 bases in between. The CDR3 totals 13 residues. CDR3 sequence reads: CASTRGPKETQYF. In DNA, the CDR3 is TGTGCCAGCACGAGGGGACCAAAAGAGACCCAGTACTTC. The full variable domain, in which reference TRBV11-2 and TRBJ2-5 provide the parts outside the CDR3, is EAGVAQSPRYKIIEKRQSVAFWCNPISGHATLYWYQQILGQGPKLLIQFQNNGVVDDSQLPKDRFSAERLKGVDSTLKIQPAKLEDSAVYLCASTRGPKETQYFGPGTRLLVL.

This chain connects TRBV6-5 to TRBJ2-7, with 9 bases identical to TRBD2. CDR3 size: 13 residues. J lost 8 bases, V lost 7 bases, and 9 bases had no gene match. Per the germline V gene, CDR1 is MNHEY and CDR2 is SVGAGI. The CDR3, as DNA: TGTGCCAGCAATATGCATAGCGGGGGTAAGCAGTACTTC. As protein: CASNMHSGGKQYF.

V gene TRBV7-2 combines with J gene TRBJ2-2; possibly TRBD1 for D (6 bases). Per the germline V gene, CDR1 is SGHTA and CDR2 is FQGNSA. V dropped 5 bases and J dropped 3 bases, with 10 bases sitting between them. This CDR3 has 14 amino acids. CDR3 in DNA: TGTGCCAGCAGCAGTACAGGGTACACCGGGGAGCTGTTTTTT. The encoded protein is CASSSTGYTGELFF.

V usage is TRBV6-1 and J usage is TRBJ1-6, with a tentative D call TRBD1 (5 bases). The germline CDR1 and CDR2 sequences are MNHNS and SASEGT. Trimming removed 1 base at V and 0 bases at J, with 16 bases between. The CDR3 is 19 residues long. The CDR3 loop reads CASSEVAGTWVSYNSPLHF. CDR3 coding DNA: TGTGCCAGCAGTGAAGTGGCAGGGACGTGGGTCTCCTATAATTCACCCCTCCACTTT.

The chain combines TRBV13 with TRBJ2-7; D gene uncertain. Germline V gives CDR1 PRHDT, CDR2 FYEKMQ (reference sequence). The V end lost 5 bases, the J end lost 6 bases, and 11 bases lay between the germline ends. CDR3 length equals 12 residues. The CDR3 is CASSRGRLEQYF. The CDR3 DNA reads TGTGCCAGCAGCCGAGGAAGGCTCGAGCAGTACTTC.

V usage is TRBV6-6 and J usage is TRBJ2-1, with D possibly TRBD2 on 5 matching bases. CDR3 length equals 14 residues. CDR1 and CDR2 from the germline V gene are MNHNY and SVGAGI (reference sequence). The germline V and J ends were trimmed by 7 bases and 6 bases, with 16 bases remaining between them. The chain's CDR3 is CASTLGLASNEQFF. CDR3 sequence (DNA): TGTGCCAGCACCCTAGGGCTAGCTAGCAATGAGCAGTTCTTC.

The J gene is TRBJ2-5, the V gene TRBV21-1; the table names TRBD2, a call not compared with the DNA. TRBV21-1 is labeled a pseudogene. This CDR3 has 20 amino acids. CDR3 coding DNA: TGTGCCAGCAGCAAAGACGGTCACTTCGTTCGGGAGGGTTATTTTGAGACCCAGTACTTC. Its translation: CASSKDGHFVREGYFETQYF.

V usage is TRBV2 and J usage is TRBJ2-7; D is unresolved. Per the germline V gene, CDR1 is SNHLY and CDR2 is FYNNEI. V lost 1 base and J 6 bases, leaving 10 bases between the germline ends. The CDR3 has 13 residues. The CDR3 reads CASSEGANPEQYF. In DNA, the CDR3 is TGTGCCAGCAGTGAAGGGGCTAACCCCGAGCAGTACTTC.

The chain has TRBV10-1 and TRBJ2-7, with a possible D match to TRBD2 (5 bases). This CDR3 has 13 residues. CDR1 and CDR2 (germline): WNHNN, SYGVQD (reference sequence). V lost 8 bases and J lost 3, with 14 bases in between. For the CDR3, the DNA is TGCGCCAGCCGACGCGGGCCGAGCTACGAGCAGTACTTC. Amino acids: CASRRGPSYEQYF.

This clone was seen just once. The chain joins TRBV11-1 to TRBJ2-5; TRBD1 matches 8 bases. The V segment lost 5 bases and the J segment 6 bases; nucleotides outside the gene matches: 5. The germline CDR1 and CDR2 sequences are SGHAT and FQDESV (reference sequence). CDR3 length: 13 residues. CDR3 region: CASSIDRGKTQYF. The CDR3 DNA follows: TGTGCCAGCAGCATTGACAGGGGAAAGACCCAGTACTTC.

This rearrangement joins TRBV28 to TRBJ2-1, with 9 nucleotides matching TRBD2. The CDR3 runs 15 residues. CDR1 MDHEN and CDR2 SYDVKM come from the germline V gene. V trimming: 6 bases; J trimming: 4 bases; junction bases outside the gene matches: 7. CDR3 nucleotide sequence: TGTGCCAGCAGACCTCGCGGGGGGGGTTACAATGAGCAGTTCTTC. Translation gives CASRPRGGGYNEQFF.

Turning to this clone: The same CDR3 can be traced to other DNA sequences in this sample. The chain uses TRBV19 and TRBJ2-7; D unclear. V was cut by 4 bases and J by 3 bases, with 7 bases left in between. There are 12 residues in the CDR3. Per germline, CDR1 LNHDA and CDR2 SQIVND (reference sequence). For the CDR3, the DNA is TGTGCCAGTAGTAGTGGCAGCTACGAGCAGTACTTC. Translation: CASSSGSYEQYF.

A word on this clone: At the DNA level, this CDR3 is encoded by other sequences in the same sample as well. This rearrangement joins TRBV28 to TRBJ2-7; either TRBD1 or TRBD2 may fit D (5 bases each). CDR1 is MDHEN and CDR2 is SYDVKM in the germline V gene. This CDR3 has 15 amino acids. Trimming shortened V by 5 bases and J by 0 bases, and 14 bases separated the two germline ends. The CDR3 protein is CASSLSGTASYEQYF. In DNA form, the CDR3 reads TGTGCCAGCAGTCTCTCCGGGACGGCCTCCTACGAGCAGTACTTC. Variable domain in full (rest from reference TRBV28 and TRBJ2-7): DVKVTQSSRYLVKRTGEKVFLECVQDMDHENMFWYRQDPGLGLRLIYFSYDVKMKEKGDIPEGYSVSREKKERFSLILESASTNQTSMYLCASSLSGTASYEQYFGPGTRLTVT.

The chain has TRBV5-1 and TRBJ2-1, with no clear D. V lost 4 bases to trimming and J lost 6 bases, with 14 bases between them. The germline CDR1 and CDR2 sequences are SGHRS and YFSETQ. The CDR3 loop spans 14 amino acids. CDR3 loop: CASSPQTPGNEQFF. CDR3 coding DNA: TGCGCCAGCAGCCCACAAACACCCGGCAATGAGCAGTTCTTC.

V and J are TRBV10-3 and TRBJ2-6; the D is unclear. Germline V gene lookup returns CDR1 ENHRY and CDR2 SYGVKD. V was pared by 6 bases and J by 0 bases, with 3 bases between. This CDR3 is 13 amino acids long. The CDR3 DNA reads TGTGCCATCAGCAGCTCTGGGGCCAACGTCCTGACTTTC. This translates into CAISSSGANVLTF.

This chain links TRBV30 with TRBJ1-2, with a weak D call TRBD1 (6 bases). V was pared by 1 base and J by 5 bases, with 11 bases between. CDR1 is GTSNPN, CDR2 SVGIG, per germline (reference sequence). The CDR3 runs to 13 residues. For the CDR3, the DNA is TGTGCCTGGAGTGAACAGGGTTCTTATGGCTACACCTTC. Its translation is CAWSEQGSYGYTF.

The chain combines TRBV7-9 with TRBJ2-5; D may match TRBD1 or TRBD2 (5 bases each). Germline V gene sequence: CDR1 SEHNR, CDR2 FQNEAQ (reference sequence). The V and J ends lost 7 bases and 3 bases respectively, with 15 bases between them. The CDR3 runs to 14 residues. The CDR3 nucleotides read TGTGCCAGCACTCCGGTGAGGGGCGAAGAGACCCAGTACTTC. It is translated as CASTPVRGEETQYF.

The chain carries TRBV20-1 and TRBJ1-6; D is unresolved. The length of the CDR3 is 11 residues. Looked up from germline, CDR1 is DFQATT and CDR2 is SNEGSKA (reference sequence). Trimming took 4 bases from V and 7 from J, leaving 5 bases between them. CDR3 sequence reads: CSAKINSPLHF. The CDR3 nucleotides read TGCAGTGCTAAGATAAATTCACCCCTCCACTTT.

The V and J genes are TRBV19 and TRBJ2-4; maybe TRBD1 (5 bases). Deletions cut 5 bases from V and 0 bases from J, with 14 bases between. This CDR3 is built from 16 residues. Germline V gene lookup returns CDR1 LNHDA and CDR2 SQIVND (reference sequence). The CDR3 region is CASSLQADLAKNIQYF. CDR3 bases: TGTGCCAGTAGTCTACAGGCAGACCTAGCCAAAAACATTCAGTACTTC.

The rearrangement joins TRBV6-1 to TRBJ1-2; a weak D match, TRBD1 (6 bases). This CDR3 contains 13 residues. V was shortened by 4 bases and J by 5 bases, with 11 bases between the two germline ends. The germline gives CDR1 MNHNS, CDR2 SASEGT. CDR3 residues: CASSVVGGYGYTF. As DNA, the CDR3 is TGTGCCAGCAGTGTGGTAGGGGGGTATGGCTACACCTTC.